This T cell receptor beta chain was documented in a study of immune cell composition in non-small cell lung cancer. Background on the study: Histologic subtype was mainly adenocarcinoma or squamous cell carcinoma.

Looked up from germline, CDR1 is SGHKS and CDR2 is YYEKEE (reference sequence). This CDR3 contains 17 residues. The V segment lost 2 bases and the J segment 8 bases; nucleotides outside the gene matches: 15. Normal lung was sampled as far from the tumour as possible, at least 3 cm. Data came from immunoSEQ multiplex PCR; TCRdb stores just in-frame clones and leaves some out. The profile covers some 7,000 clones, with about four fifths appearing a single time and roughly an eighth taken by the ten largest. The chain combines TRBV5-5 with TRBJ2-1, with 8 bases fitting TRBD2. This TCR was recovered from a human donor with non-small cell lung cancer. Sequenced sample: non-adjacent lung tissue. The DNA for the CDR3 is TGTGCCAGCAGCTTCTTTAGCGGGGAACTAGCAGGGGATGAGCAGTTCTTC. Its protein is CASSFFSGELAGDEQFF. Using reference TRBV5-5 and TRBJ2-1 for the parts outside the CDR3, the full variable domain is DAGVTQSPTHLIKTRGQQVTLRCSPISGHKSVSWYQQVLGQGPQFIFQYYEKEERGRGNFPDRFSARQFPNYSSELNVNALLLGDSALYLCASSFFSGELAGDEQFFGPGTRLTVL.